Below, 9 T cell receptor beta chains from the same sample are listed, as sequenced in a study of neoadjuvant anti-PD-1 for oral cavity cancer. Profiled with immunoSEQ multiplex PCR; TCRdb holds only in-frame clones, not every one. This sample has around 60,000 clones, with approximately 79% found just once. The sample was PBMCs, taken before nivolumab (anti-PD-1) treatment. The receptors derive from a person aged 35-79 years with oral cavity squamous cell carcinoma.

V gene TRBV11-2 combines with J gene TRBJ2-7; D gene unclear. The CDR3 contains 15 residues. Germline V gene sequence: CDR1 SGHAT, CDR2 FQNNGV. V dropped 0 bases and J dropped 4 bases, with 13 bases sitting between them. For the CDR3, the DNA is TGTGCCAGCAGCTTAGACCCCCCCGGTGGGTACGAGCAGTACTTC. Its translation is CASSLDPPGGYEQYF.

The CDR3 region has the DNA TGCGCCAGCAGCTTGTTCAGGGACAACACTGAAGCTTTCTTT. This codes for CASSLFRDNTEAFF. The chain links TRBV5-1 to TRBJ1-1; D is perhaps TRBD1 (5 bases). The V gene's germline CDR1 is SGHRS and CDR2 YFSETQ. V shed 1 base and J shed 2 bases, with 9 bases lying between them. The CDR3 spans 14 residues. Complete variable domain (other parts from reference TRBV5-1 and TRBJ1-1): KAGVTQTPRYLIKTRGQQVTLSCSPISGHRSVSWYQQTPGQGLQFLFEYFSETQRNKGNFPGRFSGRQFSNSRSEMNVSTLELGDSALYLCASSLFRDNTEAFFGQGTRLTVV.

V usage is TRBV18 and J usage is TRBJ2-5; D might be TRBD1 (6 bases). The CDR3 has 17 residues. V dropped 4 bases and J dropped 1 base, with 19 bases sitting between them. From germline, CDR1 is KGHSH and CDR2 LQKENI. This CDR3 reads CASSRATEGVRQETQYF. For the CDR3, the DNA is TGTGCCAGCTCACGGGCAACTGAGGGGGTACGCCAAGAGACCCAGTACTTC. The full variable domain, with the rest looked up from reference TRBV18 and TRBJ2-5, is NAGVMQNPRHLVRRRGQEARLRCSPMKGHSHVYWYRQLPEEGLKFMVYLQKENIIDESGMPKERFSAEFPKEGPSILRIQQVVRGDSAAYFCASSRATEGVRQETQYFGPGTRLLVL.

This clone was detected only a few times. The chain has TRBV19 and TRBJ1-1, with 7 bases aligning to TRBD1. The CDR3 is 16 amino acids. The germline V gene has CDR1 LNHDA and CDR2 SQIVND (reference sequence). The J segment lost 1 base and the V segment lost 4 bases, leaving 9 bases of the junction unmatched. Written as DNA, the CDR3 is TGTGCCAGTAGTACGACAGGGTTTGGAGGGAACACTGAAGCTTTCTTT. Translation: CASSTTGFGGNTEAFF. Based on the CDR3 plus reference TRBV19 and TRBJ1-1, the full variable domain is DGGITQSPKYLFRKEGQNVTLSCEQNLNHDAMYWYRQDPGQGLRLIYYSQIVNDFQKGDIAEGYSVSREKKESFPLTVTSAQKNPTAFYLCASSTTGFGGNTEAFFGQGTRLTVV.

J is TRBJ2-7 and V is TRBV2; D unclear. This CDR3 is 14 amino acids long. Germline CDR1 and CDR2: SNHLY and FYNNEI. V was cut by 7 bases and J by 5 bases, with 18 bases left in between. The CDR3 region has the DNA TGTGCCAGCAACTGGAATCTTCAGACCCACGAGCAGTACTTC. Translation gives CASNWNLQTHEQYF.

CDR3 nucleotide sequence: TGTGCCATCAGGTCAGGGGTAGGGGGCAATCAGCCCCAGCATTTT. Amino acids: CAIRSGVGGNQPQHF. The rearrangement uses TRBV10-3 and TRBJ1-5, with D perhaps TRBD1 (6 bases). The CDR3 is 15 residues long. Germline CDR1 is ENHRY and CDR2 is SYGVKD. Trimming removed 6 bases from V and 2 bases from J, with 14 bases in between.

The rearrangement joins TRBV14 to TRBJ1-2, with 7 bases that match TRBD1. This CDR3 contains 13 residues. Germline V CDR1 and CDR2: SGHDN, FVKESK. The ends lost 4 bases at V and 7 bases at J; junction bases unmatched: 6. This chain's CDR3 is CASSLQGGFGYTF. The CDR3 nucleotides read TGTGCCAGCAGCCTCCAGGGGGGTTTTGGCTACACCTTC.

The rearrangement uses TRBV18 and TRBJ2-7; D may be TRBD2 (5 bases). The CDR3 runs 14 residues. The germline V and J ends were trimmed by 5 bases and 5 bases, with 16 bases remaining between them. Germline V lookup: CDR1 KGHSH, CDR2 LQKENI. The CDR3 spells CASSEGRTVNEQYF. The CDR3 DNA reads TGTGCCAGCTCAGAGGGAAGAACGGTCAACGAGCAGTACTTC.

This chain connects TRBV29-1 to TRBJ2-4, with TRBD1 identical over 7 bases. CDR3 length: 16 residues. The germline V gene encodes CDR1 SQVTM and CDR2 ANQGSEA. V lost 0 bases and J lost 7; bases outside the gene matches: 12. The CDR3 DNA reads TGCAGCGTTGAAGATCTACGAAACAGGGGACAGAACATTCAGTACTTC. This codes for CSVEDLRNRGQNIQYF.